What follows are 13 T cell receptor beta chains derived from one specimen sequenced in a study of cytomegalovirus exposure and HLA in healthy donors. PCR was performed using 60 Vbeta and 13 Jbeta primers. Clones were sequenced by immunoSEQ multiplex PCR, and TCRdb holds only the in-frame ones, with some missing. The sample gives approximately 170,000 clones, approximately 80% of which show up once; about 4.4% is in the top ten. Sequencing used PBMCs. The receptors were sampled from a woman aged 45-65 years in good health and CMV-seropositive.

The gene calls are TRBV19 and TRBJ1-2; D gene ambiguous. This CDR3 is 16 amino acids long. Germline CDR1 LNHDA, CDR2 SQIVND (reference sequence). V lost 3 bases and J 4 bases, leaving 18 bases between the germline ends. CDR3 DNA: TGTGCCAGTAGTATTCAACTTAGTACAGCAAGCTATGGCTACACCTTC. This encodes CASSIQLSTASYGYTF.

This chain uses TRBV6-6 with TRBJ2-7; a weak D match, TRBD2 (6 bases). This CDR3 comprises 16 residues. Germline assignment: CDR1 MNHNY and CDR2 SVGAGI (reference sequence). V was pared by 0 bases and J by 5 bases, with 17 bases between. For the CDR3, the DNA is TGTGCCAGCAGTTACTCGGTTACGGGAGTAAGGAACGAGCAGTACTTC. Its translation is CASSYSVTGVRNEQYF.

Here the CDR3 reads CASSLLQAPYNEQFF. CDR3 sequence (DNA): TGCGCCAGCAGCTTGTTACAGGCTCCCTACAATGAGCAGTTCTTC. The chain combines TRBV5-1 with TRBJ2-1; possible D gene TRBD1, 5 bases. This CDR3 has 15 amino acids. V dropped 1 base and J dropped 2 bases, with 10 bases sitting between them. Germline CDR1 and CDR2: SGHRS and YFSETQ.

The chain is built from TRBV18 and TRBJ1-1, with D perhaps matching TRBD1 (5 bases). The CDR3 runs 16 residues. Deletions cut 4 bases from V and 7 bases from J, with 22 bases between. In germline, CDR1 is KGHSH, CDR2 LQKENI. This CDR3 reads CASSQGPWGVQGEAFF. CDR3 nucleotides: TGTGCCAGCTCACAGGGCCCTTGGGGGGTTCAGGGTGAAGCTTTCTTT. The variable domain in full, with the rest retrieved from reference TRBV18 and TRBJ1-1, is NAGVMQNPRHLVRRRGQEARLRCSPMKGHSHVYWYRQLPEEGLKFMVYLQKENIIDESGMPKERFSAEFPKEGPSILRIQQVVRGDSAAYFCASSQGPWGVQGEAFFGQGTRLTVV.

The genes are TRBV5-1 and TRBJ2-5; a possible D gene is TRBD2 (5 bases). Germline V gene lookup returns CDR1 SGHRS and CDR2 YFSETQ. V was clipped by 4 bases and J by 4 bases, with 17 bases between them. This CDR3 has 15 residues. CDR3: CASSPGLLDGETQYF. DNA for the CDR3: TGCGCCAGCAGCCCAGGACTTCTGGATGGAGAGACCCAGTACTTC.

The V gene is TRBV7-2, the J gene TRBJ2-1; 10 positions agree with TRBD2. The length of the CDR3 is 18 residues. CDR1 and CDR2 (germline): SGHTA, FQGNSA. V gave up 4 bases and J gave up 5 bases; unmatched junction bases: 14. The CDR3 reads CASSSRNSGGALHNEQFF. CDR3 coding DNA: TGTGCCAGCAGCTCTCGCAACAGCGGGGGGGCCCTTCACAATGAGCAGTTCTTC.

This clone was detected once. V is TRBV2 and J is TRBJ1-2; 9 nucleotides align to TRBD1. The germline V gene has CDR1 SNHLY and CDR2 FYNNEI. V lost 4 bases to trimming and J lost 8 bases; unmatched junction nucleotides: 8. The CDR3 extends over 14 amino acids. The CDR3 region is CASSAAQGAGGYTF. DNA of the CDR3: TGTGCCAGCAGTGCTGCACAGGGGGCGGGAGGCTACACCTTC.

The chain has TRBV28 and TRBJ2-5, with TRBD1 matching 7 bases. Germline V gene sequence: CDR1 MDHEN, CDR2 SYDVKM. Losses at the gene ends were 8 bases for V and 14 bases for J; bases not matched to a gene: 8. This CDR3 spans 10 amino acids. This chain's CDR3 is CASGRGQLYF. In nucleotides, the CDR3 is TGTGCCAGCGGACGGGGACAGCTTTACTTC.

The chain links TRBV5-4 to TRBJ2-1, with 12 positions matching TRBD2. Germline CDR1 reads SGHNT; CDR2 reads YYREEE (reference sequence). V shed 0 bases and J 3 bases; nucleotides not matched to a gene: 1. The CDR3 runs 16 residues. CDR3 nucleotide sequence: TGTGCCAGCAGCTTGGGACTAGCGGGGGACTACAATGAGCAGTTCTTC. It is translated as CASSLGLAGDYNEQFF.

This clone appeared a few times. This chain joins TRBV5-4 and TRBJ2-7; 8 nucleotides align to TRBD1. Germline V lookup: CDR1 SGHNT, CDR2 YYREEE (reference sequence). The CDR3 runs 14 residues. With 2 bases clipped from V and 6 bases from J, the junction kept 7 bases outside the gene matches. The CDR3 DNA reads TGTGCCAGCAGCTTTGACAGGGGATCGCGCGAGCAGTACTTC. This encodes CASSFDRGSREQYF.

The rearrangement links TRBV5-5 to TRBJ1-1; 9 bases align to TRBD1. The CDR3 covers 13 residues. CDR1 is SGHKS and CDR2 is YYEKEE in the germline V gene (reference sequence). V was pared by 0 bases and J by 11 bases, with 5 bases of the junction left unmatched. The CDR3 is CASSLGDRVVAFF. CDR3 in DNA: TGTGCCAGCAGCTTGGGGGACAGGGTTGTGGCTTTCTTT.

This clone was seen just once. The chain links TRBV4-1 to TRBJ2-3; D might be TRBD2 (5 bases). Trimming pared 0 bases from V and 0 bases from J, leaving 7 bases between. Germline CDR1 MGHRA, CDR2 YSYEKL. The CDR3 is 15 amino acids. CDR3 DNA: TGCGCCAGCAGCCAAGAGCGGGTTAGCACAGATACGCAGTATTTT. This gives the protein CASSQERVSTDTQYF.

V usage is TRBV7-3 and J usage is TRBJ1-2; 8 nucleotides line up with TRBD1. From germline, CDR1 is SGHTA and CDR2 FQGTGA. J was trimmed by 4 bases and V by 0 bases; bases with no gene match: 1. The CDR3 runs 14 residues. CDR3 coding DNA: TGTGCCAGCAGCTTAACTACAGGGGGCTATGGCTACACCTTC. It is translated as CASSLTTGGYGYTF.